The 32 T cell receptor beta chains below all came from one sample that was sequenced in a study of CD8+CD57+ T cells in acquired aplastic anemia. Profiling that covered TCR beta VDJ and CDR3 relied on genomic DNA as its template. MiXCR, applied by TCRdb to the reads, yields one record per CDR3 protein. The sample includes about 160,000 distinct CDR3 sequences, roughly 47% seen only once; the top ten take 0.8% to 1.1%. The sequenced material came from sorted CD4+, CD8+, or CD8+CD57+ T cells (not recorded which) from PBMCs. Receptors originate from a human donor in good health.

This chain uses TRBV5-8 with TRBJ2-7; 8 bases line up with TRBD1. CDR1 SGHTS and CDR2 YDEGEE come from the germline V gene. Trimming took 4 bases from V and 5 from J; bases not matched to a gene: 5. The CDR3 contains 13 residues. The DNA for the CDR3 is TGTGCCAGCAGCCGACAGGGGAGCCACGAGCAGTACTTC. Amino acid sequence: CASSRQGSHEQYF.

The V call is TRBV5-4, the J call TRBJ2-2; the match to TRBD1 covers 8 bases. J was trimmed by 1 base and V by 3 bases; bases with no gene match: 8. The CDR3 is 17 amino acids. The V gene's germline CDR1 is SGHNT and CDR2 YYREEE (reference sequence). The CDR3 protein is CASSSGSGTGNTGELFF. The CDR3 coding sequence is TGTGCCAGCAGCTCGGGGTCGGGGACAGGGAACACCGGGGAGCTGTTTTTT.

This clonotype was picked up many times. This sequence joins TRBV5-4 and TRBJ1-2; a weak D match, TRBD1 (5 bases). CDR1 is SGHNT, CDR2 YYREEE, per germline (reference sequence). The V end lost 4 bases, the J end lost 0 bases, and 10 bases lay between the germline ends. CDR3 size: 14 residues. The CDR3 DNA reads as TGTGCCAGCAGCCCTGGGGGGGCTAACTATGGCTACACCTTC. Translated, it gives CASSPGGANYGYTF.

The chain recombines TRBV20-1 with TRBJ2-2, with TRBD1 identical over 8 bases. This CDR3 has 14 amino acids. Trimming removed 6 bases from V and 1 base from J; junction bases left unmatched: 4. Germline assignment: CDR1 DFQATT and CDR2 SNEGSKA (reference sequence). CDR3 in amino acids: CSAGQGKNTGELFF. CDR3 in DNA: TGCAGTGCCGGACAGGGAAAGAACACCGGGGAGCTGTTTTTT.

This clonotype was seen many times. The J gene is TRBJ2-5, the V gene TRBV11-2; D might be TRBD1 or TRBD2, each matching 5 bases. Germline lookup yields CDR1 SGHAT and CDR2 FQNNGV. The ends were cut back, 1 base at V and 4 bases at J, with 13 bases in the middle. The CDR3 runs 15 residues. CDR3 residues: CASSLGDVQGETQYF. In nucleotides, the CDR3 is TGTGCCAGCAGCTTAGGGGACGTTCAGGGAGAGACCCAGTACTTC.

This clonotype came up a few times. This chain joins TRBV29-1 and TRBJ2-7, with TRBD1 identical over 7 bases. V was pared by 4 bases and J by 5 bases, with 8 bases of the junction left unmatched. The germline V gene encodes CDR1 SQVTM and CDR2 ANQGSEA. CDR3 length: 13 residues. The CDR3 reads CSVATGTLHEQYF. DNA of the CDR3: TGCAGCGTTGCGACAGGGACCCTTCACGAGCAGTACTTC.

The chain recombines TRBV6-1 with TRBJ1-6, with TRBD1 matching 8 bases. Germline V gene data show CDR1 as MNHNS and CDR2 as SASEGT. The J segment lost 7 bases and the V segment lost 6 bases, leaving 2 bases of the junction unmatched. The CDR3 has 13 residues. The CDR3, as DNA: TGTGCCAGCAGGGACAGGGAGAATTCACCCCTCCACTTT. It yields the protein CASRDRENSPLHF.

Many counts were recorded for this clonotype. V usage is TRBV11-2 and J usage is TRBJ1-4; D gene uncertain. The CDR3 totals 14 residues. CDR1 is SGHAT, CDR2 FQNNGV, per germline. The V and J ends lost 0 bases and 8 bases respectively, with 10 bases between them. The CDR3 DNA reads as TGTGCCAGCAGCTTAGATCTAGTATACGAAAAACTGTTTTTT. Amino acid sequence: CASSLDLVYEKLFF. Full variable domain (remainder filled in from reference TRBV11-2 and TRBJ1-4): EAGVAQSPRYKIIEKRQSVAFWCNPISGHATLYWYQQILGQGPKLLIQFQNNGVVDDSQLPKDRFSAERLKGVDSTLKIQPAKLEDSAVYLCASSLDLVYEKLFFGSGTQLSVL.

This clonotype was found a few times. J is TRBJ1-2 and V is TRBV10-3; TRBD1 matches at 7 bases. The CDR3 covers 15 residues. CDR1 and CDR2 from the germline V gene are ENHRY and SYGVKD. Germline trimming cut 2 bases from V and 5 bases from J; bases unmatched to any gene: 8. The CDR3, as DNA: TGTGCCATCAGTGAGGGGACAGACTTTGGGTATGGCTACACCTTC. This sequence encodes CAISEGTDFGYGYTF.

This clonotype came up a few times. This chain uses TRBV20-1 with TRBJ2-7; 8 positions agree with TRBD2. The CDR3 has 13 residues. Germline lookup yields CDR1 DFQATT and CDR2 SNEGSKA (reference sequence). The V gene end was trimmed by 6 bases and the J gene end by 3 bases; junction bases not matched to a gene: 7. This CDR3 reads CSANPGLGYEQYF. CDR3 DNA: TGCAGTGCAAACCCGGGACTAGGCTACGAGCAGTACTTC.

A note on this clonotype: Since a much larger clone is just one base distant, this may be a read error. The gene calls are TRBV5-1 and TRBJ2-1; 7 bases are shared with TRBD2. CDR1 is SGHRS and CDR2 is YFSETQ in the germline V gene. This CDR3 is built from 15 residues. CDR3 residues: CAISLVLAEYNEQFF. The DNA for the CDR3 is TGCGCCATCAGCTTGGTTCTAGCGGAGTACAATGAGCAGTTCTTC.

CDR3 sequence (DNA): TGCGCCAGCAGACAGGGGGGGATGATGAACACTGAAGCTTTCTTT. Translated: CASRQGGMMNTEAFF. The V call is TRBV5-1, the J call TRBJ1-1; TRBD1 aligns across 8 bases. This CDR3 is 15 amino acids long. CDR1 SGHRS and CDR2 YFSETQ come from the germline V gene. Trimming took 5 bases from V and 0 from J; bases not matched to a gene: 6.

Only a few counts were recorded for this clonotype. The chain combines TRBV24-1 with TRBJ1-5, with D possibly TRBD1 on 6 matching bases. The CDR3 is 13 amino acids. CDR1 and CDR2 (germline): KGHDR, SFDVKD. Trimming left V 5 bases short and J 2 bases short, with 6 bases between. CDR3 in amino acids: CATSAGGNQPQHF. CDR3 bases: TGTGCCACCAGTGCAGGGGGCAATCAGCCCCAGCATTTT.

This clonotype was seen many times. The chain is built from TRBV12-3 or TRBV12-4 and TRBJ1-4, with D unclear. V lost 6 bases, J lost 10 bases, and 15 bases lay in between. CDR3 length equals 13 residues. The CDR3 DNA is TGTGCCAGCAGCTCTTCCCCTAACCCAAAACTGTTTTTT. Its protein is CASSSSPNPKLFF.

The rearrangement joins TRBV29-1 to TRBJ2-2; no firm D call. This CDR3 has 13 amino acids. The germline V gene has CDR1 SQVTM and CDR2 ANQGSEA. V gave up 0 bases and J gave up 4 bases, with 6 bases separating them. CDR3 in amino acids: CSVEDRGTGELFF. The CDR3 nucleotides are TGCAGCGTTGAAGATCGAGGCACCGGGGAGCTGTTTTTT.

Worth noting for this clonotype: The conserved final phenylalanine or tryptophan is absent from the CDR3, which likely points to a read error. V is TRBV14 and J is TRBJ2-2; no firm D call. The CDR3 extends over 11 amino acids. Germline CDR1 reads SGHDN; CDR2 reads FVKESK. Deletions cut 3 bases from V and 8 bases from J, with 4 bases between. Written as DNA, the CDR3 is TGTGCCAGCAGCCAGAGAGGGGAGCTGTTTATT. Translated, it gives CASSQRGELFI.

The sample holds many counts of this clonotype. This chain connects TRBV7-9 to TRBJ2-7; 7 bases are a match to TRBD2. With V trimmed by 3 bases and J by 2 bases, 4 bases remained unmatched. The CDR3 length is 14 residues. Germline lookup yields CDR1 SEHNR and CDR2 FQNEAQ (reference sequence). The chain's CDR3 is CASSFSGGTYEQYF. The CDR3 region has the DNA TGTGCCAGCAGCTTCTCCGGGGGGACCTACGAGCAGTACTTC.

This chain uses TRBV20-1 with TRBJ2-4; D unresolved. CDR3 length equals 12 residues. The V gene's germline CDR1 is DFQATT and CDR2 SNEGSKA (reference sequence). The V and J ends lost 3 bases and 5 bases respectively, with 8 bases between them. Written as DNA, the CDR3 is TGCAGTGCTAGTCTCTGGGAAAACATTCAGTACTTC. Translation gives CSASLWENIQYF.

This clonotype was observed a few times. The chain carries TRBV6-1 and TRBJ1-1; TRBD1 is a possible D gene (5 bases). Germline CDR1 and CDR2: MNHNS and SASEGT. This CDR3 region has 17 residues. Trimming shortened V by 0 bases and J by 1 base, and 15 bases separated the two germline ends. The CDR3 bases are TGTGCCAGCAGTGAAGCGCGGGCCCCAGGGAGGAACACTGAAGCTTTCTTT. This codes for CASSEARAPGRNTEAFF.

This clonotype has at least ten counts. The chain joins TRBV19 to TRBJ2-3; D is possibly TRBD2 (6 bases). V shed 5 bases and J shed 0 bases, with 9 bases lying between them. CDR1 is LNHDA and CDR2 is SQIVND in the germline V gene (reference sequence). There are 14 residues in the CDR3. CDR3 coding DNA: TGTGCCAGTAGTGCTAGCGATAGCACAGATACGCAGTATTTT. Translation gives CASSASDSTDTQYF.

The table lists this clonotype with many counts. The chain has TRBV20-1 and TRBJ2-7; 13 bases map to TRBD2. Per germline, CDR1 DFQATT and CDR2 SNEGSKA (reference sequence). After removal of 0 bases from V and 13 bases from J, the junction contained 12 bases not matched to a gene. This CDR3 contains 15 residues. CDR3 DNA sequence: TGCAGTGCTAGAGATCTCCGGACTAGCGGGAGAGAGGAATACTTC. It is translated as CSARDLRTSGREEYF.

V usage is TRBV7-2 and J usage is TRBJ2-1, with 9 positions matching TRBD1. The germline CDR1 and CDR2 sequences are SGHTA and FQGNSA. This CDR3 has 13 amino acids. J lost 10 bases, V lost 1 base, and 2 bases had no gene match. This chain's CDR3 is CASSLGGTGEQFF. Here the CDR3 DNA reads TGTGCCAGCAGCTTAGGGGGGACAGGGGAGCAGTTCTTC.

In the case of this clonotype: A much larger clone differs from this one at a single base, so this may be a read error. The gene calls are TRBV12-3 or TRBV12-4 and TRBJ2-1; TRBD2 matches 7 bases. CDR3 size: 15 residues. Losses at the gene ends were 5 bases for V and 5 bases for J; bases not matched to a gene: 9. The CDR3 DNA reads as TGTGCCAGCAGTCCCACTAGCGAGTGGAACAATGAGCAGTTCTTC. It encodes CASSPTSEWNNEQFF.

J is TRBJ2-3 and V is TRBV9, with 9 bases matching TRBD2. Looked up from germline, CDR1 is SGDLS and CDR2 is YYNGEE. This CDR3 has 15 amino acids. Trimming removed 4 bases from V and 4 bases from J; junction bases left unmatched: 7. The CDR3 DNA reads TGTGCCAGCAGCCTTAGCGGGAGAGGGGCAGATACGCAGTATTTT. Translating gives CASSLSGRGADTQYF.

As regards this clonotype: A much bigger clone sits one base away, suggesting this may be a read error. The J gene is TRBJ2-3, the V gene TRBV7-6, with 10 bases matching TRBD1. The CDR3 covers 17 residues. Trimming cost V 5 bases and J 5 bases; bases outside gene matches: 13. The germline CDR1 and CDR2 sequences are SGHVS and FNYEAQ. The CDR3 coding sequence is TGTGCCAGCAGCCTTTCCGGGACAGGGGCTTTTGAAGATACGCAGTATTTT. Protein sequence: CASSLSGTGAFEDTQYF.

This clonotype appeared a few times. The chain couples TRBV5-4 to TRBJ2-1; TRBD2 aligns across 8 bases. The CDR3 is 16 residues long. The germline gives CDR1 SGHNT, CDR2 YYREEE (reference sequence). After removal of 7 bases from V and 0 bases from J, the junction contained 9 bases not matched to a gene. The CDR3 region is CASGLGGRNSYNEQFF. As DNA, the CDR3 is TGTGCCAGCGGTCTCGGCGGGAGGAACTCCTACAATGAGCAGTTCTTC.

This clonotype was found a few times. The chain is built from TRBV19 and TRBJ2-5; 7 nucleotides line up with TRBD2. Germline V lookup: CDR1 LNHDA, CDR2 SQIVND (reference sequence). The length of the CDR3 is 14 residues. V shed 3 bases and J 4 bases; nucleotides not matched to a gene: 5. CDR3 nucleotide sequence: TGTGCCAGTAGTATTGGCTGGGGGGGAGAGACCCAGTACTTC. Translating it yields CASSIGWGGETQYF.

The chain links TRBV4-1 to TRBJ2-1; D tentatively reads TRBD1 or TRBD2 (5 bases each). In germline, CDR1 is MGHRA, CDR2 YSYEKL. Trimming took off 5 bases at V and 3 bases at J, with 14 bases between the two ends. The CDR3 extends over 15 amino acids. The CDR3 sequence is CASSVPRGNYNEQFF. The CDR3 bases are TGCGCCAGCAGCGTGCCCCGGGGCAACTACAATGAGCAGTTCTTC.

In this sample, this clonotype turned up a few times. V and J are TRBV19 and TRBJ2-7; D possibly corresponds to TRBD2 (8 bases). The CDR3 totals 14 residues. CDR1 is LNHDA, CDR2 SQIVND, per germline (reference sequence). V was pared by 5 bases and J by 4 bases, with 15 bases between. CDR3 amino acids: CASSEGQRGYEQYF. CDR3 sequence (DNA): TGTGCCAGTAGTGAGGGACAGCGGGGGTACGAGCAGTACTTC.

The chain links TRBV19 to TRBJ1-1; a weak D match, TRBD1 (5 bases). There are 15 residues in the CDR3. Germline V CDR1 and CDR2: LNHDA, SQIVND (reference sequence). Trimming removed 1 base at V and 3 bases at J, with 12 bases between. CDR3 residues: CASSIVGRGDTEAFF. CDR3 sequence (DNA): TGTGCCAGTAGTATAGTCGGAAGGGGTGACACTGAAGCTTTCTTT.

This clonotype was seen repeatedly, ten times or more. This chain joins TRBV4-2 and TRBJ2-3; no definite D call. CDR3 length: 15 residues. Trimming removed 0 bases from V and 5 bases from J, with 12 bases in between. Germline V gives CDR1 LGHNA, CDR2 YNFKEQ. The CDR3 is CASSQEILGKDTQYF. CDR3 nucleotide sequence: TGTGCCAGCAGCCAAGAGATCCTAGGGAAAGATACGCAGTATTTT.

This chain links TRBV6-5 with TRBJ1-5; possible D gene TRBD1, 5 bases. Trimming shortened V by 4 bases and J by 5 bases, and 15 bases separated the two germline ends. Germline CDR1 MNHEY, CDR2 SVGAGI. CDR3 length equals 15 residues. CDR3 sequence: CASSSIRDHYQPQHF. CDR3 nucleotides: TGTGCCAGCAGTTCAATCCGGGACCACTATCAGCCCCAGCATTTT.